The TCR beta chain described here comes from a study of blood T cells in healthy people across ages. This clonotype was observed a handful of times. For the second PCR, which ran for about 6 to 12 cycles, a sample-barcoded 5' primer and a J-beta primer mix were used. Each cDNA molecule carried a tag from a template-switch adaptor that contained 12 random nucleotides. Samples each returned at least 2.5 million CDR3-containing paired-end reads. TCRdb processed the 5' RACE reads anew with MiXCR; each CDR3 protein has one entry. The data hold 540,000 or so distinct CDR3 sequences, with less than 25% observed a single time. The sample also formed part of further work on T cells of mothers and their children.

This receptor was taken from a boy between 10 and 17 years old in good health. Sequencing was performed on blood.

The CDR3 region is CASSPDFSQNTEAFF. For the CDR3, the DNA is TGTGCCAGCAGCCCTGACTTTTCCCAGAACACTGAAGCTTTCTTT. The chain is built from TRBV6-5 and TRBJ1-1, with no clear D. The CDR3 has 15 residues. Germline assignment: CDR1 MNHEY and CDR2 SVGAGI. Trimming removed 6 bases from V and 1 base from J, with 15 bases in between.